A single sample is the source of the 27 T cell receptor beta chains below, sequenced in a study of cytomegalovirus exposure and HLA in healthy donors. 13 Jbeta primers and 60 Vbeta primers were used for the PCR. TCRdb's table, derived via immunoSEQ multiplex PCR, lists solely in-frame clones and lacks some. The sample has approximately 150,000 clones, 80% to 85% seen once. The specimen was PBMCs. The receptors derive from a young man in good health and CMV-seronegative.

The rearrangement uses TRBV4-3 and TRBJ2-4, with TRBD1 matching over 7 bases. The length of the CDR3 is 15 residues. The V segment lost 4 bases and the J segment 2 bases; nucleotides outside the gene matches: 5. Germline V gene lookup returns CDR1 LGHNA and CDR2 YSLEER. CDR3 nucleotides: TGCGCCAGCAGCCGAAACAGGGGAACCAAAAACATTCAGTACTTC. Translated: CASSRNRGTKNIQYF.

The rearrangement links TRBV5-1 to TRBJ2-7; unclear D gene. The CDR3 sequence is 14 residues long. Trimming removed 4 bases from V and 1 base from J, with 12 bases in between. Germline V gene data show CDR1 as SGHRS and CDR2 as YFSETQ. This chain's CDR3 is CASSPEALSYEQYF. The CDR3 DNA is TGCGCCAGCAGCCCCGAGGCACTATCCTACGAGCAGTACTTC.

This clone was observed a single time. This chain uses TRBV6-6 with TRBJ2-7; 9 nucleotides align to TRBD2. The germline V gene encodes CDR1 MNHNY and CDR2 SVGAGI (reference sequence). This CDR3 region has 14 residues. V shed 6 bases, J shed 2 bases, and the junction held 5 bases outside the gene matches. The CDR3 here is CASSIAGVPYEQYF. As DNA, the CDR3 is TGTGCCAGCAGCATAGCGGGAGTCCCCTACGAGCAGTACTTC.

The rearrangement joins TRBV4-1 to TRBJ2-7, with TRBD2 matching 8 bases. The CDR3 has 15 residues. Per the germline V gene, CDR1 is MGHRA and CDR2 is YSYEKL. V lost 0 bases and J lost 3; bases outside the gene matches: 4. Here the CDR3 reads CASSQDMTSVYEQYF. DNA for the CDR3: TGCGCCAGCAGCCAAGATATGACTAGCGTCTACGAGCAGTACTTC.

The genes are TRBV5-3 and TRBJ2-7, with 7 bases fitting TRBD2. TRBV5-3 is an open reading frame whose function is uncertain. V shed 4 bases and J 3 bases; nucleotides not matched to a gene: 10. CDR3 length: 15 amino acids. This CDR3 reads CARSGGGRANYEQYF. The CDR3 region has the DNA TGTGCCAGAAGCGGGGGAGGGAGAGCTAACTACGAGCAGTACTTC.

The gene calls are TRBV5-6 and TRBJ1-6, with TRBD1 matching over 9 bases. CDR3 length equals 16 residues. Germline V lookup: CDR1 SGHDT, CDR2 YYEEEE. Germline trimming cut 7 bases from V and 6 bases from J; bases unmatched to any gene: 11. In DNA, the CDR3 is TGTGCCAGCTCGACCTACCGGGGACAGGGTAATTCACCCCTCCACTTT. It yields the protein CASSTYRGQGNSPLHF.

The chain recombines TRBV7-2 with TRBJ2-3; no clear D. The CDR3 runs to 13 residues. CDR1 is SGHTA and CDR2 is FQGNSA in the germline V gene. Trimming removed 4 bases at V and 6 bases at J, with 11 bases between. CDR3 bases: TGTGCCAGCAGCTCCCTTATGACTGATACGCAGTATTTT. It encodes CASSSLMTDTQYF. Full variable domain (rest looked up from reference TRBV7-2 and TRBJ2-3): GAGVSQSPSNKVTEKGKDVELRCDPISGHTALYWYRQSLGQGLEFLIYFQGNSAPDKSGLPSDRFSAERTGGSVSTLTIQRTQQEDSAVYLCASSSLMTDTQYFGPGTRLTVL.

The CDR3 nucleotides read TGCAGTGCAGACGGACAGGGCGGAGCTTTCTTT. Protein: CSADGQGGAFF. The chain is built from TRBV20-1 and TRBJ1-1, with 8 nucleotides matching TRBD1. The CDR3 runs 11 residues. Germline CDR1 DFQATT, CDR2 SNEGSKA (reference sequence). The J segment lost 10 bases and the V segment lost 6 bases, leaving 7 bases of the junction unmatched.

The gene calls are TRBV4-3 and TRBJ2-1, with TRBD2 identical over 10 bases. CDR1 is LGHNA, CDR2 YSLEER, per germline. V shed 0 bases and J 4 bases; nucleotides not matched to a gene: 3. The CDR3 totals 16 residues. DNA for the CDR3: TGCGCCAGCAGCCAAGATCAAGCGGGAGGGTACAATGAGCAGTTCTTC. As protein: CASSQDQAGGYNEQFF.

The chain joins TRBV5-1 to TRBJ1-1; D gene unclear. The V end was cut by 5 bases, the J end by 4 bases, with 9 bases between. CDR1 is SGHRS and CDR2 is YFSETQ in the germline V gene. This CDR3 has 12 residues. The CDR3 loop reads CASRREGTEAFF. CDR3 DNA: TGCGCCAGCAGAAGGGAGGGCACTGAAGCTTTCTTT.

The chain links TRBV29-1 to TRBJ2-1; D is perhaps TRBD2 (6 bases). The germline V and J ends were trimmed by 7 bases and 10 bases, with 14 bases remaining between them. The CDR3 has 11 amino acids. In germline, CDR1 is SQVTM, CDR2 ANQGSEA. The CDR3 loop reads CSAANRGEQFF. The CDR3 DNA reads TGCAGCGCTGCGAACCGGGGGGAGCAGTTCTTC.

This clone showed up just a few times. The chain recombines TRBV11-2 with TRBJ2-1, with D maybe TRBD2 (6 bases). The germline gives CDR1 SGHAT, CDR2 FQNNGV. Deletions cut 3 bases from V and 2 bases from J, with 11 bases between. This CDR3 comprises 15 residues. CDR3 protein: CASSFRRGAYNEQFF. CDR3 nucleotides: TGTGCCAGCAGCTTCCGGAGGGGCGCCTACAATGAGCAGTTCTTC.

The J gene is TRBJ2-7, the V gene TRBV27; maybe TRBD1 (6 bases). The germline V gene has CDR1 MNHEY and CDR2 SMNVEV (reference sequence). V was shortened by 2 bases and J by 2 bases, with 16 bases between the two germline ends. This CDR3 has 16 amino acids. DNA for the CDR3: TGTGCCAGCAGTTTAATTGTGCCTGGACAGACCTACGAGCAGTACTTC. Protein: CASSLIVPGQTYEQYF.

The V call is TRBV23-1, the J call TRBJ2-3, with TRBD2 matching over 11 bases. TRBV23-1 is identified as an open reading frame with a role that is uncertain. There are 17 residues in the CDR3. With 5 bases clipped from V and 2 bases from J, the junction kept 9 bases outside the gene matches. The DNA for the CDR3 is TGCGCCAGCAGTTTCAAACTAGCGGGGGAACCCACAGATACGCAGTATTTT. It yields the protein CASSFKLAGEPTDTQYF.

The chain joins TRBV6-5 to TRBJ2-1; 7 nucleotides match TRBD2. After removal of 9 bases from V and 0 bases from J, the junction contained 8 bases not matched to a gene. This CDR3 region has 15 residues. Germline V gene sequence: CDR1 MNHEY, CDR2 SVGAGI. CDR3 nucleotides: TGTGCCAGTTACTCGGGGGGTAGCTCCTACAATGAGCAGTTCTTC. It is translated as CASYSGGSSYNEQFF.

V usage is TRBV19 and J usage is TRBJ2-2; 7 nucleotides line up with TRBD1. The CDR3 length is 18 residues. CDR1 is LNHDA, CDR2 SQIVND, per germline (reference sequence). V trimming: 5 bases; J trimming: 4 bases; junction bases outside the gene matches: 16. This CDR3 reads CASSPFPFTTGSTGELFF. CDR3 in DNA: TGTGCCAGTAGTCCATTCCCGTTCACGACAGGGTCCACCGGGGAGCTGTTTTTT.

The table lists this clone with a few counts. The chain employs TRBV7-8 and TRBJ1-5; TRBD1 might be the D (5 bases). V lost 5 bases and J lost 2, with 13 bases in between. Germline assignment: CDR1 SGHVS and CDR2 FQNEAQ. The CDR3 has 15 amino acids. The CDR3 DNA is TGTGCCAGCAGCCTCCGCGGGGGGGGCAATCAGCCCCAGCATTTT. Its translation: CASSLRGGGNQPQHF. Full variable domain (remainder filled in from reference TRBV7-8 and TRBJ1-5): GAGVSQSPRYKVAKRGQDVALRCDPISGHVSLFWYQQALGQGPEFLTYFQNEAQLDKSGLPSDRFFAERPEGSVSTLKIQRTQQEDSAVYLCASSLRGGGNQPQHFGDGTRLSIL.

This rearrangement joins TRBV7-9 to TRBJ2-2; a weak D match, TRBD2 (6 bases). This CDR3 spans 15 amino acids. With 5 bases removed from V and 4 bases from J, the gap between germline ends came to 14 bases. Germline CDR1 and CDR2: SEHNR and FQNEAQ (reference sequence). The CDR3 protein is CASSPGGGGTGELFF. In DNA form, the CDR3 reads TGTGCCAGCAGCCCCGGTGGGGGAGGCACCGGGGAGCTGTTTTTT.

The gene calls are TRBV5-4 and TRBJ2-5; 13 bases map to TRBD2. This CDR3 region has 20 residues. V trimming: 4 bases; J trimming: 6 bases; junction bases outside the gene matches: 21. Per germline, CDR1 SGHNT and CDR2 YYREEE (reference sequence). CDR3 DNA: TGTGCCAGCAGCCCTCTGGGACAGCTCACGGGACTAGCGGGGTTAAAGACCCAGTACTTC. This gives the protein CASSPLGQLTGLAGLKTQYF. Full variable domain (missing parts from reference TRBV5-4 and TRBJ2-5): ETGVTQSPTHLIKTRGQQVTLRCSSQSGHNTVSWYQQALGQGPQFIFQYYREEENGRGNFPPRFSGLQFPNYSSELNVNALELDDSALYLCASSPLGQLTGLAGLKTQYFGPGTRLLVL.

This clone was counted only a few times. CDR3 coding DNA: TGTGCCAGCTCACCACTCCCTGCGGATGAGATGAACACTGAAGCTTTCTTT. The encoded protein is CASSPLPADEMNTEAFF. The chain carries TRBV18 and TRBJ1-1; no clear D. Trimming removed 1 base at V and 0 bases at J, with 15 bases between. Germline V CDR1 and CDR2: KGHSH, LQKENI. This CDR3 spans 17 amino acids.

This chain joins TRBV28 and TRBJ1-1, with TRBD1 as a possible D gene (5 bases). The germline V gene encodes CDR1 MDHEN and CDR2 SYDVKM. Trimming cost V 8 bases and J 1 base, with 26 bases left between them. The CDR3 length is 18 residues. CDR3 DNA: TGTGCCAGCGCCCGTCGTCCTGGACATAGGCAGAAGAACACTGAAGCTTTCTTT. As protein: CASARRPGHRQKNTEAFF.

The chain has TRBV11-2 and TRBJ1-2; 7 positions match TRBD1. V dropped 0 bases and J dropped 4; count of bases not matched to a gene: 8. Looked up from germline, CDR1 is SGHAT and CDR2 is FQNNGV. CDR3 length: 16 residues. This chain's CDR3 is CASSLEIGGQLYGYTF. The CDR3 DNA is TGTGCCAGCAGCTTAGAGATTGGGGGACAGCTCTATGGCTACACCTTC. Combining the CDR3 with reference TRBV11-2 and TRBJ1-2 gives the whole variable domain EAGVAQSPRYKIIEKRQSVAFWCNPISGHATLYWYQQILGQGPKLLIQFQNNGVVDDSQLPKDRFSAERLKGVDSTLKIQPAKLEDSAVYLCASSLEIGGQLYGYTFGSGTRLTVV.

The chain joins TRBV19 to TRBJ2-7; TRBD1 might be the D (6 bases). From germline, CDR1 is LNHDA and CDR2 SQIVND (reference sequence). CDR3 size: 16 residues. V dropped 5 bases and J dropped 7 bases, with 24 bases sitting between them. The CDR3 region is CASSPRTVRSSLEQYF. The CDR3 nucleotides read TGTGCCAGTAGTCCTAGGACAGTCAGAAGTTCCTTGGAGCAGTACTTC.

This chain joins TRBV18 and TRBJ2-2; 8 nucleotides align to TRBD2. The junction had 11 bases not matched to a gene; V was cut back by 8 bases and J by 9 bases. This CDR3 has 14 residues. Germline V gene lookup returns CDR1 KGHSH and CDR2 LQKENI. The CDR3 DNA reads as TGTGCCAGCCAAGCGGGGGTAACGGACCGGGAGCTGTTTTTT. This encodes CASQAGVTDRELFF.

V gene TRBV9 combines with J gene TRBJ1-2; D gene ambiguous. The CDR3 has 13 residues. V gave up 2 bases and J gave up 4 bases, with 9 bases separating them. CDR1 SGDLS and CDR2 YYNGEE come from the germline V gene. CDR3 protein: CASSVVTVYGYTF. The CDR3 DNA is TGTGCCAGCAGCGTGGTAACAGTCTATGGCTACACCTTC.

The gene calls are TRBV19 and TRBJ2-1; the match to TRBD1 covers 7 bases. CDR1 is LNHDA and CDR2 is SQIVND in the germline V gene (reference sequence). Germline trimming cut 10 bases from V and 2 bases from J; bases unmatched to any gene: 5. The CDR3 spans 13 residues. CDR3 loop: CATRQGPYNEQFF. The CDR3 region has the DNA TGTGCCACCAGACAGGGCCCCTACAATGAGCAGTTCTTC.

V gene TRBV10-3 combines with J gene TRBJ2-7; 10 bases match TRBD2. CDR1 and CDR2 from the germline V gene are ENHRY and SYGVKD. The CDR3 covers 14 residues. Unmatched junction bases numbered 4, after V lost 6 bases and J lost 2 bases. This chain's CDR3 is CAIRTSGVTYEQYF. CDR3 coding DNA: TGTGCCATCAGAACTAGCGGGGTAACCTACGAGCAGTACTTC.